This is a list of T cell receptor beta chains from one sample in a study of shared clonotypes between healthy human individuals. Profiled with immunoSEQ multiplex PCR; TCRdb holds only in-frame clones, not every one. In the table there are some 1.1 million clones, 77% of which are singletons. The specimen sequenced was memory CD4+ T cells from PBMCs. The receptors shown here come from a man between 18 and 35 years old in good health. Some clones in this sample may be carry-over from other donors' samples. CDR3s include the opening cysteine and the closing phenylalanine or tryptophan. A D gene is named only where the DNA matches it firmly. The listing skips clone size in some rows; elsewhere it reads once, few, many or a size class.

d_call,v_call,j_call,clone_size,cdr3_aa,cdr3_nt
.,TRBV7-3,TRBJ2-3,.,CASSLGARVVTDTQYF,TGTGCCAGCAGCTTAGGGGCCCGAGTGGTTACAGATACGCAGTATTTT
.,TRBV9,TRBJ2-5,.,CASSVAGFGETQYF,TGTGCCAGCAGCGTAGCAGGGTTTGGAGAGACCCAGTACTTC
TRBD1,TRBV7-6,TRBJ1-3,.,CASSKTGAVYGNTIYF,TGTGCCAGCAGCAAGACAGGGGCGGTATATGGAAACACCATATATTTT
TRBD2,TRBV5-1,TRBJ2-1,.,CASSVPGLAGGNNEQFF,TGCGCCAGCAGCGTACCGGGACTAGCGGGAGGGAACAATGAGCAGTTCTTC
TRBD1,TRBV27,TRBJ2-5,.,CASGRNRGRETQYF,TGTGCCAGCGGAAGAAACAGGGGGCGTGAGACCCAGTACTTC
.,TRBV5-6,TRBJ2-5,.,CASSSIHGETQYF,TGTGCCAGCAGCTCAATACATGGAGAGACCCAGTACTTC
TRBD1,TRBV25-1,TRBJ2-2,.,CASAHTGQATGELFF,TGTGCCAGCGCCCACACCGGACAGGCCACCGGGGAGCTGTTTTTT
.,TRBV2,TRBJ1-2,.,CASSEGGRIYGYTF,TGTGCCAGCAGTGAAGGGGGACGGATTTATGGCTACACCTTC
.,TRBV7-6,TRBJ2-2,.,CASSFPSGSITGELFF,TGTGCCAGCAGCTTCCCCTCAGGGTCGATTACCGGGGAGCTGTTTTTT
.,TRBV7-2,TRBJ2-7,.,CASSPDGYRYEQYF,TGTGCCAGCAGCCCAGACGGCTACCGCTACGAGCAGTACTTC
TRBD1,TRBV6-6,TRBJ2-2,.,CASTSGTGGFIGELFF,TGTGCCAGCACCTCCGGGACAGGGGGCTTCATCGGGGAGCTGTTTTTT
TRBD1,TRBV16,TRBJ1-2,.,CASSQHRGPHGYTF,TGTGCCAGCAGCCAACACAGGGGACCCCATGGCTACACCTTC
TRBD1,TRBV18,TRBJ1-2,.,CASSAGQDYGYTF,TGTGCCAGCTCGGCGGGACAGGACTATGGCTACACCTTC
.,TRBV23-1,TRBJ2-6,.,CASSPRDKGTGANVLTF,TGCGCCAGCAGTCCCCGGGACAAGGGCACTGGGGCCAACGTCCTGACTTTC
.,TRBV28,TRBJ2-7,.,CASTTSARGQYF,TGTGCCAGCACCACAAGCGCCAGGGGGCAGTACTTC
.,TRBV28,TRBJ1-2,once,CASRGGPNYGYTF,TGTGCCAGCCGGGGGGGGCCTAACTATGGCTACACCTTC
TRBD1,TRBV28,TRBJ2-1,.,CASSLFMSRQGVRNEQFF,TGTGCCAGCAGTTTATTTATGAGTCGGCAGGGGGTAAGGAATGAGCAGTTCTTC
.,TRBV6-1,TRBJ1-6,.,CASSEGLNSPLHF,TGTGCCAGCAGTGAAGGGTTGAATTCACCCCTCCACTTT
TRBD1,TRBV6-1,TRBJ2-7,.,CASSEASQFPGQGSYEQYF,TGTGCCAGCAGTGAAGCCTCGCAATTCCCGGGACAGGGCTCCTACGAGCAGTACTTC
.,TRBV6-1,TRBJ2-1,.,CASSERGGTLNEQFF,TGTGCCAGCAGTGAAAGGGGAGGAACACTCAATGAGCAGTTCTTC
.,TRBV28,TRBJ1-1,.,CASSSAENTEAFF,TGTGCCAGCAGCTCCGCAGAGAACACTGAAGCTTTCTTT
.,TRBV19,TRBJ2-7,once,CASSIGSNSVYEQYF,TGTGCCAGTAGTATTGGGTCCAATAGCGTCTACGAGCAGTACTTC
TRBD2,TRBV2,TRBJ2-2,.,CASSGSGRDTGELFF,TGTGCCAGCAGCGGTAGCGGGAGAGACACCGGGGAGCTGTTTTTT
.,TRBV18,TRBJ1-1,.,CASRLGGVNTEAFF,TGTGCCAGCCGTCTCGGGGGCGTGAACACTGAAGCTTTCTTT
.,TRBV2,TRBJ1-1,.,CASSEIGGGEAFF,TGTGCCAGCAGTGAAATTGGGGGCGGAGAAGCTTTCTTT
.,TRBV7-9,TRBJ2-1,.,CASSEGPDNEQFF,TGTGCCAGCAGCGAGGGACCGGACAATGAGCAGTTCTTC
TRBD2,TRBV7-9,TRBJ2-3,.,CASSPRTSGNDGSTDTQYF,TGTGCCAGCAGCCCTCGTACTAGCGGGAATGACGGAAGCACAGATACGCAGTATTTT
.,TRBV25-1,TRBJ2-3,.,CASSDLTSSADTQYF,TGTGCCAGCAGTGACCTTACCTCTAGCGCAGATACGCAGTATTTT
.,TRBV28,TRBJ1-2,.,CASSPTVNYGYTF,TGTGCCAGCAGCCCGACAGTTAACTATGGCTACACCTTC
.,TRBV2,TRBJ1-2,once,CASSEPGASSYGYTF,TGTGCCAGCAGTGAGCCGGGGGCGAGTAGCTATGGCTACACCTTC
.,TRBV28,TRBJ1-2,.,CATTSRPYGYTF,TGTGCCACCACCAGCCGTCCCTATGGCTACACCTTC
TRBD1,TRBV5-1,TRBJ1-2,.,CASRLTGFDGYTF,TGCGCCAGCAGACTGACAGGGTTTGATGGCTACACCTTC
TRBD1,TRBV5-1,TRBJ1-1,.,CASSTEQGAYTEAFF,TGCGCCAGCAGCACAGAACAGGGGGCTTACACTGAAGCTTTCTTT